This entry is about one T cell receptor beta chain. A read error may produce the germline difference seen at one junction end. These data come from a study of cytomegalovirus exposure and HLA in healthy donors. Amplification used 60 Vbeta primers and 13 Jbeta primers. The assay was immunoSEQ multiplex PCR, and TCRdb's table has in-frame clones only and misses some. The table lists about 280,000 clones, roughly 89% of them singletons. The CDR3 contains 15 residues. CDR1 is SGHNT and CDR2 is YYREEE in the germline V gene (reference sequence). This clonotype was obtained from a woman aged 18-29 years in good health and CMV-seronegative. This rearrangement joins TRBV5-4 to TRBJ1-4; TRBD1 might be the D (5 bases). The sequenced sample consisted of PBMCs. Here the CDR3 reads CASSLAQGTNEKLLF. The CDR3, as DNA: TGTGCCAGCAGCTTGGCCCAAGGGACTAATGAAAAACTGCTTTTT.